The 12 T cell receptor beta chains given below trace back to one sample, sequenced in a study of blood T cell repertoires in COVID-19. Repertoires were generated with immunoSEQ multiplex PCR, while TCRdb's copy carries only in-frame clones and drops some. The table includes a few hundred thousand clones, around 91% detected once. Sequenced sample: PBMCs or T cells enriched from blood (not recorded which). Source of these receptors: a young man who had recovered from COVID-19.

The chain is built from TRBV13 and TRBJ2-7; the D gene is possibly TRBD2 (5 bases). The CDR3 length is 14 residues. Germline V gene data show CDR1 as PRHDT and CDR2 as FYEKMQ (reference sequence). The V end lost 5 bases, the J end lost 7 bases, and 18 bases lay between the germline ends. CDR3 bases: TGTGCCAGCAGCCCCCTCGGGCCCTCGGGGGAGCAGTACTTC. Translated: CASSPLGPSGEQYF.

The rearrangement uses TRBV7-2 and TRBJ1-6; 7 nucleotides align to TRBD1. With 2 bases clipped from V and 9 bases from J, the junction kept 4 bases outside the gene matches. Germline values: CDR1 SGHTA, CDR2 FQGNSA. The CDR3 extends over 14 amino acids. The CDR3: CASSLQGGGSPLHF. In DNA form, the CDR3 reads TGTGCCAGCAGCTTACAGGGGGGAGGTTCACCCCTCCACTTT.

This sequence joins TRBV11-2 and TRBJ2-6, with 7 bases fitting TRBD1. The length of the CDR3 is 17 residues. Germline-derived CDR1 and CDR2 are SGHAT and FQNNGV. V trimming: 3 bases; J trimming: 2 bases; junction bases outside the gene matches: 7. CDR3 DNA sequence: TGTGCCAGCAGCTTTAGGGGGCTACCTGCTGGGGCCAACGTCCTGACTTTC. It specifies CASSFRGLPAGANVLTF. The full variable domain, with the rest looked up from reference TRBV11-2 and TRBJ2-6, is EAGVAQSPRYKIIEKRQSVAFWCNPISGHATLYWYQQILGQGPKLLIQFQNNGVVDDSQLPKDRFSAERLKGVDSTLKIQPAKLEDSAVYLCASSFRGLPAGANVLTFGAGSRLTVL.

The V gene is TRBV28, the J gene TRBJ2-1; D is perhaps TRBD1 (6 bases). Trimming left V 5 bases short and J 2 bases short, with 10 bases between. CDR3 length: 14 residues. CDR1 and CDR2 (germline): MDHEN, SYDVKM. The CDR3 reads CASSRTDPYNEQFF. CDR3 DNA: TGTGCCAGCAGTCGGACAGACCCCTACAATGAGCAGTTCTTC.

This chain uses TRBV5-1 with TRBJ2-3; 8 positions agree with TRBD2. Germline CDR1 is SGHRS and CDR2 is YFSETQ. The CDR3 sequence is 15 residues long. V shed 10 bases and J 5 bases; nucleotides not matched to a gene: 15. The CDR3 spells CAPSFRGGAGDTQYF. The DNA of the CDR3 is TGCGCCCCCAGCTTCCGGGGGGGGGCAGGAGATACGCAGTATTTT.

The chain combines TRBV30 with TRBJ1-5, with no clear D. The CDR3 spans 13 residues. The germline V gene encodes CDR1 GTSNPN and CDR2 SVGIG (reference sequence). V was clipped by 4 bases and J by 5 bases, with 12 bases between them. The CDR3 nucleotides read TGTGCCTGGACTAACGCGAGAGATCAGCCCCAGCATTTT. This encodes CAWTNARDQPQHF. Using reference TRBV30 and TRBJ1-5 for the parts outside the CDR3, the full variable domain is SQTIHQWPATLVQPVGSPLSLECTVEGTSNPNLYWYRQAAGRGLQLLFYSVGIGQISSEVPQNLSASRPQDRQFILSSKKLLLSDSGFYLCAWTNARDQPQHFGDGTRLSIL.

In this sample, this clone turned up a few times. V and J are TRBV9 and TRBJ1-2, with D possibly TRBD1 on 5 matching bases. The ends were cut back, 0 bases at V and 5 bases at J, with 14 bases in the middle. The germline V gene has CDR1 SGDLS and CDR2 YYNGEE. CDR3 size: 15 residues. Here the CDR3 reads CASSVESWGDYGYTF. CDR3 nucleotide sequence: TGTGCCAGCAGCGTAGAATCGTGGGGGGATTATGGCTACACCTTC.

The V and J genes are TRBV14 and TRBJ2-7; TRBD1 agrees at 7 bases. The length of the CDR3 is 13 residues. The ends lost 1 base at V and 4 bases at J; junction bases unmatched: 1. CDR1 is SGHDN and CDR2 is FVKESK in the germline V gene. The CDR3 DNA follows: TGTGCCAGCAGCCAAGGGACAGGTTACGAGCAGTACTTC. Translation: CASSQGTGYEQYF.

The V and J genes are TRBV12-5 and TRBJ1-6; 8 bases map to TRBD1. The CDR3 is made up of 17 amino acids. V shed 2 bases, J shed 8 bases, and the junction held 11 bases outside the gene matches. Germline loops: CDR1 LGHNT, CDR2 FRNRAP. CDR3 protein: CASGLTSAGGSYSPLHF. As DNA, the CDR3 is TGTGCTAGTGGTTTGACGTCGGCAGGGGGCTCGTATTCACCCCTCCACTTT.

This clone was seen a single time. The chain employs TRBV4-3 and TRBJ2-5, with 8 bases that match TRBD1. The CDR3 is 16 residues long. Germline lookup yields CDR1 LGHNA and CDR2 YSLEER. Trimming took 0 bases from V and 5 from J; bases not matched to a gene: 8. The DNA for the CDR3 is TGCGCCAGCAGCCAAGACAGGACAGGGCCGACTGAGACCCAGTACTTC. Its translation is CASSQDRTGPTETQYF.

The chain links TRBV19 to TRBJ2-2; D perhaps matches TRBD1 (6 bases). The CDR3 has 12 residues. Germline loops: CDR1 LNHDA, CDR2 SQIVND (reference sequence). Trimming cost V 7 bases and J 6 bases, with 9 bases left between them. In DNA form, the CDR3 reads TGTGCCAGTACCAACAGGGCCGGGGAGCTGTTTTTT. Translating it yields CASTNRAGELFF.

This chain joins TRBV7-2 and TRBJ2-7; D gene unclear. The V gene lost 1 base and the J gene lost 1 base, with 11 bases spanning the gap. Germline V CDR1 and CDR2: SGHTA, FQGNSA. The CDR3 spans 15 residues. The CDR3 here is CASSLGSSGSYEQYF. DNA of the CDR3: TGTGCCAGCAGCTTAGGTAGCAGTGGGTCCTACGAGCAGTACTTC.